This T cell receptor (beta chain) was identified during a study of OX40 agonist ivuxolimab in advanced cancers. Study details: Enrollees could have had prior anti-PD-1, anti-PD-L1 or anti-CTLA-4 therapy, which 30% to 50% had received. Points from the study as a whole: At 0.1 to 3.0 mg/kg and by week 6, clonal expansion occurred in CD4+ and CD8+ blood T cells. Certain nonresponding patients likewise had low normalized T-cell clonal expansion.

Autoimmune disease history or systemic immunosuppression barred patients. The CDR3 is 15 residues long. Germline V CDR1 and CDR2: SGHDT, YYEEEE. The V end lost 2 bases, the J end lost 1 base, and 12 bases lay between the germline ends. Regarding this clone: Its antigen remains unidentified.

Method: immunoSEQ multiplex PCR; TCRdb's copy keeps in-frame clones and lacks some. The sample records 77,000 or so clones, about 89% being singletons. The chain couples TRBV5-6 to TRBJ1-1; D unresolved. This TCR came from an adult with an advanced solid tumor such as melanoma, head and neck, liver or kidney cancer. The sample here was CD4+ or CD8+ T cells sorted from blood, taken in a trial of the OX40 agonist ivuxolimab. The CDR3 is CASSFGRLRNTEAFF. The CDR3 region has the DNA TGTGCCAGCAGCTTTGGTCGGCTGAGGAACACTGAAGCTTTCTTT.